These 20 T cell receptor beta chains share one sample of origin, sequenced in a study of cytomegalovirus exposure and HLA in healthy donors. Primers for the PCR totalled 60 Vbeta and 13 Jbeta. The repertoire was sequenced with immunoSEQ multiplex PCR; TCRdb's copy has only in-frame clones and lacks some. The sample lists 200,000 or so clones, 75% to 80% occurring once. The sample taken for sequencing was PBMCs. The receptors derive from a woman aged 25 to 45 in good health and CMV-seropositive.

This clone has only a few counts. This chain connects TRBV6-1 to TRBJ1-2; 8 bases align to TRBD1. V was clipped by 5 bases and J by 7 bases; unmatched bases: 9. Germline CDR1 is MNHNS and CDR2 is SASEGT. The length of the CDR3 is 14 residues. In nucleotides, the CDR3 is TGTGCCAGCAGTACAGGGGGGGGGATCCTTGGCTACACCTTC. It specifies CASSTGGGILGYTF.

This chain uses TRBV19 with TRBJ1-5; the D is unclear. Trimming took 4 bases from V and 2 from J, leaving 12 bases between them. Germline V gene sequence: CDR1 LNHDA, CDR2 SQIVND (reference sequence). The CDR3 has 15 amino acids. CDR3 region: CASSRSGSGNQPQHF. Here the CDR3 DNA reads TGTGCCAGTAGTAGGTCCGGGAGTGGCAATCAGCCCCAGCATTTT.

V is TRBV19 and J is TRBJ2-7; D perhaps matches TRBD1 (6 bases). The germline gives CDR1 LNHDA, CDR2 SQIVND (reference sequence). The V end lost 8 bases, the J end lost 6 bases, and 14 bases lay between the germline ends. CDR3 length equals 12 residues. CDR3 region: CASAGQFSEQYF. CDR3 DNA sequence: TGTGCCAGTGCCGGACAGTTCAGCGAGCAGTACTTC.

The chain uses TRBV15 and TRBJ2-4; no reliable D call. The germline CDR1 and CDR2 sequences are LNHNV and YYDKDF (reference sequence). Deletions cut 2 bases from V and 0 bases from J, with 8 bases between. The CDR3 totals 15 residues. DNA for the CDR3: TGTGCCACCAGCAGACTTAGTCAAGCCAAAAACATTCAGTACTTC. Translating it yields CATSRLSQAKNIQYF.

This rearrangement joins TRBV5-1 to TRBJ2-2; 7 bases fit TRBD1. CDR3 size: 17 residues. Germline loops: CDR1 SGHRS, CDR2 YFSETQ. The trim removed 4 bases at V and 2 bases at J, leaving 11 bases unmatched. CDR3 amino acids: CASSKTPGQHNTGELFF. CDR3 bases: TGCGCCAGCAGCAAAACCCCGGGACAGCATAACACCGGGGAGCTGTTTTTT. The complete variable domain, with remaining parts taken from reference TRBV5-1 and TRBJ2-2, reads KAGVTQTPRYLIKTRGQQVTLSCSPISGHRSVSWYQQTPGQGLQFLFEYFSETQRNKGNFPGRFSGRQFSNSRSEMNVSTLELGDSALYLCASSKTPGQHNTGELFFGEGSRLTVL.

V gene TRBV9 combines with J gene TRBJ2-7; a weak D match, TRBD1 (5 bases). The CDR3 is 15 amino acids. Germline lookup yields CDR1 SGDLS and CDR2 YYNGEE. The V end lost 0 bases, the J end lost 4 bases, and 14 bases lay between the germline ends. Here the CDR3 DNA reads TGTGCCAGCAGCGTAGGGGTGGACACGATTTACGAGCAGTACTTC. Translated, it gives CASSVGVDTIYEQYF.

CDR3 in amino acids: CASSQVPTPASGSYEQYF. Here the CDR3 DNA reads TGCGCCAGCAGCCAAGTCCCCACCCCTGCTAGCGGTTCCTACGAGCAGTACTTC. V usage is TRBV4-1 and J usage is TRBJ2-7; 7 nucleotides align to TRBD2. V dropped 1 base and J dropped 1; count of bases not matched to a gene: 13. The CDR3 contains 18 residues. The germline V gene encodes CDR1 MGHRA and CDR2 YSYEKL.

This rearrangement joins TRBV7-9 to TRBJ2-7; tentatively, D is TRBD1 (7 bases). Germline values: CDR1 SEHNR, CDR2 FQNEAQ (reference sequence). This CDR3 has 14 amino acids. Trimming took 3 bases from V and 4 from J, leaving 13 bases between them. The CDR3 DNA follows: TGTGCCAGCAGCTTTCAGGGGGGCTTTTACGAGCAGTACTTC. This sequence encodes CASSFQGGFYEQYF.

This chain joins TRBV2 and TRBJ1-5; D unresolved. Looked up from germline, CDR1 is SNHLY and CDR2 is FYNNEI. V was pared by 3 bases and J by 7 bases, with 10 bases between. The CDR3 totals 13 residues. CDR3 nucleotides: TGTGCCAGCAGTGAGGGAGGAACCCAGCCCCAGCATTTT. Protein product: CASSEGGTQPQHF.

This clone is a singleton in its sample. The chain carries TRBV5-5 and TRBJ1-2, with 9 bases that match TRBD1. Germline lookup yields CDR1 SGHKS and CDR2 YYEKEE (reference sequence). Trimming removed 2 bases from V and 4 bases from J; junction bases left unmatched: 3. The CDR3 runs to 14 residues. The CDR3 coding sequence is TGTGCCAGCAGCTTACAGGGGGCCGGCTATGGCTACACCTTC. Translated, it gives CASSLQGAGYGYTF.

V and J are TRBV7-7 and TRBJ2-3, with 7 bases fitting TRBD1. This CDR3 spans 14 amino acids. V shed 5 bases, J shed 0 bases, and the junction held 2 bases outside the gene matches. The V gene's germline CDR1 is SSHAT and CDR2 FNYEAQ (reference sequence). The DNA of the CDR3 is TGTGCCAGCAGCCAGGACAGGAGCACAGATACGCAGTATTTT. This encodes CASSQDRSTDTQYF.

This sequence joins TRBV19 and TRBJ2-7, with D perhaps TRBD1 (7 bases). The V gene lost 2 bases and the J gene lost 4 bases, with 21 bases spanning the gap. Germline lookup yields CDR1 LNHDA and CDR2 SQIVND (reference sequence). CDR3 length equals 17 residues. CDR3 DNA: TGTGCCAGTAGTATACAGGGGGGAGCTGGGGGAAGATACGAGCAGTACTTC. Protein sequence: CASSIQGGAGGRYEQYF.

The chain couples TRBV28 to TRBJ2-5; 8 bases line up with TRBD2. In germline, CDR1 is MDHEN, CDR2 SYDVKM. With V trimmed by 3 bases and J by 4 bases, 19 bases remained unmatched. The CDR3 covers 19 residues. Here the CDR3 reads CASSFGLAGASDLRETQYF. The CDR3 bases are TGTGCCAGCAGTTTTGGTCTAGCGGGCGCAAGTGACCTTCGAGAGACCCAGTACTTC.

J is TRBJ1-2 and V is TRBV28; the D is unclear. Germline loops: CDR1 MDHEN, CDR2 SYDVKM. CDR3 size: 12 residues. V was trimmed by 10 bases and J by 0 bases, leaving 9 bases between them. The CDR3 region is CATSGSNYGYTF. The CDR3 DNA is TGTGCCACCTCGGGATCTAACTATGGCTACACCTTC.

In this sample, this clone turned up a few times. The genes are TRBV2 and TRBJ1-6; no firm D call. Trimming cost V 7 bases and J 5 bases, with 9 bases left between them. This CDR3 is 13 amino acids long. Germline V lookup: CDR1 SNHLY, CDR2 FYNNEI. This CDR3 is CASIQAHNSPLHF. In DNA, the CDR3 is TGTGCCAGCATCCAGGCCCATAATTCACCCCTCCACTTT.

The chain employs TRBV12-2 and TRBJ1-1; the table's D call, TRBD1, has no DNA check behind it. TRBV12-2 is deemed a pseudogene. The CDR3 has 16 amino acids. The CDR3 loop is CASRLAFGRTGIEAFF. The CDR3 DNA follows: TGTGCAAGTCGCTTAGCCTTTGGTAGGACAGGGATAGAAGCTTTCTTT.

The chain uses TRBV4-1 and TRBJ2-3, with a weak D call TRBD1 (6 bases). V dropped 1 base and J dropped 6 bases, with 8 bases sitting between them. Germline loops: CDR1 MGHRA, CDR2 YSYEKL. This CDR3 has 13 residues. In nucleotides, the CDR3 is TGCGCCAGCAGCCAAGCAGGGGTGGATACGCAGTATTTT. This sequence encodes CASSQAGVDTQYF.

The chain couples TRBV29-1 to TRBJ1-1, with D perhaps matching TRBD1 (5 bases). The CDR3 sequence is 11 residues long. The germline V gene has CDR1 SQVTM and CDR2 ANQGSEA. Trimming cost V 7 bases and J 1 base, with 7 bases left between them. The CDR3: CSARENTEAFF. Here the CDR3 DNA reads TGCAGCGCCAGGGAGAACACTGAAGCTTTCTTT.

This CDR3 is CASSVKTGVGAQYF. The CDR3 DNA is TGTGCCAGCAGCGTAAAAACAGGGGTGGGGGCCCAGTACTTC. The rearrangement links TRBV7-2 to TRBJ2-5, with 7 bases lining up with TRBD1. The CDR3 sequence is 14 residues long. V was pared by 5 bases and J by 9 bases, with 12 bases of the junction left unmatched. CDR1 and CDR2 (germline): SGHTA, FQGNSA.

This rearrangement joins TRBV7-9 to TRBJ1-1; no definite D call. Trimming removed 5 bases from V and 0 bases from J, with 4 bases in between. This CDR3 has 12 residues. CDR1 and CDR2 from the germline V gene are SEHNR and FQNEAQ (reference sequence). Here the CDR3 DNA reads TGTGCCAGCAGCCTAATGAACACTGAAGCTTTCTTT. Its protein is CASSLMNTEAFF. Complete variable domain (other parts from reference TRBV7-9 and TRBJ1-1): DTGVSQNPRHKITKRGQNVTFRCDPISEHNRLYWYRQTLGQGPEFLTYFQNEAQLEKSRLLSDRFSAERPKGSFSTLEIQRTEQGDSAMYLCASSLMNTEAFFGQGTRLTVV.